The text below deals with one T cell receptor beta chain. Its antigen is undetermined. The tumor samples were collected prior to definitive surgery or chemotherapy. Assay used: immunoSEQ multiplex PCR; TCRdb lists only in-frame clones, some missing. The table records more than 15,000 clones, around 80% of them present only once. The CDR3 is 14 amino acids. Germline CDR1 reads SGHRS; CDR2 reads YFSETQ. J gave up 3 bases and V 4 bases, and 7 bases lay outside the gene matches. The sample originates from a study of high-grade serous ovarian cancer treatment subgroups. Study-wide results and caveats: Different patients shared almost no repertoire; same-patient tumors shared about 0.1 to 0.79. TCR relatedness rose with neoantigen level and trended with mutation load.

The TCR originated in a human donor with high-grade serous ovarian cancer. The gene calls are TRBV5-1 and TRBJ2-7, with 7 bases lining up with TRBD1. The sample comprised tumor tissue. Here the CDR3 reads CASSPTTGSYEQYF. In DNA, the CDR3 is TGCGCCAGCAGCCCTACGACAGGGAGCTACGAGCAGTACTTC.